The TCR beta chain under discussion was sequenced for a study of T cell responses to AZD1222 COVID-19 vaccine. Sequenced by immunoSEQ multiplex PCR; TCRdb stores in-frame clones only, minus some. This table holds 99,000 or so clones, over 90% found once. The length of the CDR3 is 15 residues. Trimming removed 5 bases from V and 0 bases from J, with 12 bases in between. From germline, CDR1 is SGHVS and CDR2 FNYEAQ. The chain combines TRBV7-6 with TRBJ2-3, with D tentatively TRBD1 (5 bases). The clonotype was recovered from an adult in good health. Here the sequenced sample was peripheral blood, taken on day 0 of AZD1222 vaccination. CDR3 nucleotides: TGTGCCAGCAGCCGCAGACAGAGCAGCACAGATACGCAGTATTTT. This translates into CASSRRQSSTDTQYF.